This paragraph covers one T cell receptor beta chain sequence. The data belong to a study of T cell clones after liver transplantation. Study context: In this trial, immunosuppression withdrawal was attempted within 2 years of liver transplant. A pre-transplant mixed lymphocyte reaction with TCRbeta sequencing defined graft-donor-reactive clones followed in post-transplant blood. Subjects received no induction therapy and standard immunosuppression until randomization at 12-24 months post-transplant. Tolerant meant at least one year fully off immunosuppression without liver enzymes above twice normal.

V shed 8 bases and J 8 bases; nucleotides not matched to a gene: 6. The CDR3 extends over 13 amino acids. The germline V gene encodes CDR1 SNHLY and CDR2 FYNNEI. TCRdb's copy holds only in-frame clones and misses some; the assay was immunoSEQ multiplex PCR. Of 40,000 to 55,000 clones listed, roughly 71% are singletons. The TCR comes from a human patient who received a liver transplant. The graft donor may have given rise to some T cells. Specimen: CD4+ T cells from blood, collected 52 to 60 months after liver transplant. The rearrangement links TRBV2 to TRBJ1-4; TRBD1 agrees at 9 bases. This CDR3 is CASEDRGDEKLFF. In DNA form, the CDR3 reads TGTGCCAGCGAAGACAGGGGGGACGAAAAACTGTTTTTT.